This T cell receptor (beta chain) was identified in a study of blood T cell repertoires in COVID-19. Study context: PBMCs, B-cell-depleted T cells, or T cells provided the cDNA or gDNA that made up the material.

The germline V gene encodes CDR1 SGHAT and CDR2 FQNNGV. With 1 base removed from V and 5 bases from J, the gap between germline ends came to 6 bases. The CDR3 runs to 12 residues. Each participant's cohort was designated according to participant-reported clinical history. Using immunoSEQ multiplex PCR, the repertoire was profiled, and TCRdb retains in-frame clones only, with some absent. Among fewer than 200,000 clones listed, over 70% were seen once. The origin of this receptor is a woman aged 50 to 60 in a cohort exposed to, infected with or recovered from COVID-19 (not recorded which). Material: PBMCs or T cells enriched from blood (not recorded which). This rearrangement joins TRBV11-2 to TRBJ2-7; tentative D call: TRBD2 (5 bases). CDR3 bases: TGTGCCAGCAGCTTAGGAGGGAACGAGCAGTACTTC. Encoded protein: CASSLGGNEQYF. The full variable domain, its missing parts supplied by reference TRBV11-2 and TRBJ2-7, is EAGVAQSPRYKIIEKRQSVAFWCNPISGHATLYWYQQILGQGPKLLIQFQNNGVVDDSQLPKDRFSAERLKGVDSTLKIQPAKLEDSAVYLCASSLGGNEQYFGPGTRLTVT.